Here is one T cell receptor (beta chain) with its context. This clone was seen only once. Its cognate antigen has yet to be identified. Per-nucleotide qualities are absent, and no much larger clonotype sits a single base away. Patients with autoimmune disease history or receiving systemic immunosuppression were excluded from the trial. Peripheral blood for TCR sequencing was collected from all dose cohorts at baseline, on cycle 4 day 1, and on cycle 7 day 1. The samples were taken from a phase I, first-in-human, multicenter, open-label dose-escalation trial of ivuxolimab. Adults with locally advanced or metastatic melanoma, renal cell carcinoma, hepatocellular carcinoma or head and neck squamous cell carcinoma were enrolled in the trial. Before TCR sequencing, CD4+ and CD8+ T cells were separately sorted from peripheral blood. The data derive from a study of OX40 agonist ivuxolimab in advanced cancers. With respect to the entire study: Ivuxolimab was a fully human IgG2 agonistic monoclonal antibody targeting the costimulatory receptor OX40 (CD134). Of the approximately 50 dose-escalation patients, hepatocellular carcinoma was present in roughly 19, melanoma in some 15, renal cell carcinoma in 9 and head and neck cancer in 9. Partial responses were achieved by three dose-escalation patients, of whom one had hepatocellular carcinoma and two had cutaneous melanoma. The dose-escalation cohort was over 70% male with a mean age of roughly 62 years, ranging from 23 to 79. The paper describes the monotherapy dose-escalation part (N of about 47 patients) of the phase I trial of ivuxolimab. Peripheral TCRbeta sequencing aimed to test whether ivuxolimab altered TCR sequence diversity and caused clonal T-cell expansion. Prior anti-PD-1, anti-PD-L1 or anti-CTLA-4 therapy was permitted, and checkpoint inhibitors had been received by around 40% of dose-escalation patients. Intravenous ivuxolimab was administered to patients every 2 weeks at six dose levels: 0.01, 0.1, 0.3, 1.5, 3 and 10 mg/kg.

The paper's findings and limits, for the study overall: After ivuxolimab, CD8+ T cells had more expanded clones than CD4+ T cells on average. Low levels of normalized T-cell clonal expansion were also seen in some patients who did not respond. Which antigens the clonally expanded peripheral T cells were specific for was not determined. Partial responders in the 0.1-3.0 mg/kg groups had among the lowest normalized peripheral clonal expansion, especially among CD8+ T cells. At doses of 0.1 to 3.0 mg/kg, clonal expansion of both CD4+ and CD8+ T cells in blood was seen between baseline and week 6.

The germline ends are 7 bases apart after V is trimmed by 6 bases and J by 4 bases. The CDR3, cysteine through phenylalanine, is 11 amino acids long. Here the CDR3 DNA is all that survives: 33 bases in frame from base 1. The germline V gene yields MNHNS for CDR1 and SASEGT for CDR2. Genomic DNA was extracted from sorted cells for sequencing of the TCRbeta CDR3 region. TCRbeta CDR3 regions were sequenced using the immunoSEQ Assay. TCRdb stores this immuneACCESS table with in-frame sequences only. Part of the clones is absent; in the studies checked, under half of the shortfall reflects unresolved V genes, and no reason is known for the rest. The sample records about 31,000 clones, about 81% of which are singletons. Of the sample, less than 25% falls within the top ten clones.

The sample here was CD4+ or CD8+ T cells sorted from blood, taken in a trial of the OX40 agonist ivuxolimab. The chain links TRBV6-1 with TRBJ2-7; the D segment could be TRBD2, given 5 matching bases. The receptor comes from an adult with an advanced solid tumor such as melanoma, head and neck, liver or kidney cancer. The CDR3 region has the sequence CASSRGYEQYF. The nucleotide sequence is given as TGTGCCAGCAGCCGCGGGTACGAGCAGTACTTC.